This is a list of T cell receptor beta chains from one sample in a study of OX40 agonist ivuxolimab in advanced cancers. TCRdb's table, derived via immunoSEQ multiplex PCR, lists solely in-frame clones and lacks some. The sample has roughly 33,000 clones, nearly 75% seen once. Here the sequenced sample was CD4+ or CD8+ T cells sorted from blood, taken in a trial of the OX40 agonist ivuxolimab. These receptors all come from an adult with an advanced solid tumor such as melanoma, head and neck, liver or kidney cancer. The CDR3 runs from the conserved cysteine through the conserved F or W. Each record gives: J gene, CDR3 length, clone size, V gene, D gene, CDR3 DNA, CDR3 protein. D genes are given only for firm matches. A row's size may be missing; if present it is once, few, many or a size class.

j_call: TRBJ2-7; cdr3_length: 14; clone_size: .; v_call: TRBV12-5; d_call: TRBD1; cdr3_nt: TGTGCTAGTGGCCCCCCCGACAGGGTGGGCGAGCAGTACTTC; cdr3_aa: CASGPPDRVGEQYF
j_call: TRBJ2-4; cdr3_length: 16; clone_size: .; v_call: TRBV5-6; d_call: .; cdr3_nt: TGTGCCAGCAGCCTAGACGGCCTGGGGGCCAAAAACATTCAGTACTTC; cdr3_aa: CASSLDGLGAKNIQYF
j_call: TRBJ1-2; cdr3_length: 13; clone_size: .; v_call: TRBV5-6; d_call: .; cdr3_nt: TGTGCCAGCAGCTCCGAATTCCTTTATGGCTACACCTTC; cdr3_aa: CASSSEFLYGYTF
j_call: TRBJ2-3; cdr3_length: 13; clone_size: .; v_call: TRBV30; d_call: .; cdr3_nt: TGTGCCTGGAGTGTAGGGAGCACAGATACGCAGTATTTT; cdr3_aa: CAWSVGSTDTQYF
j_call: TRBJ2-3; cdr3_length: 14; clone_size: .; v_call: TRBV5-4; d_call: .; cdr3_nt: TGTGCCAGTCTACAGGACCCCGGCACAGATACGCAGTATTTT; cdr3_aa: CASLQDPGTDTQYF
j_call: TRBJ1-1; cdr3_length: 13; clone_size: once; v_call: TRBV29-1; d_call: .; cdr3_nt: TGCAGCGCCCGGCTCGGGGAACTAGCTGAAGCTTTCTTT; cdr3_aa: CSARLGELAEAFF
j_call: TRBJ1-2; cdr3_length: 14; clone_size: .; v_call: TRBV5-4; d_call: .; cdr3_nt: TGTGCCAGCAGCTCGAATCATATTAACTATGGCTACACCTTC; cdr3_aa: CASSSNHINYGYTF
j_call: TRBJ1-2; cdr3_length: 14; clone_size: many; v_call: TRBV19; d_call: TRBD1; cdr3_nt: TGTGCCAGTAGTGATCAGGGGGCTGGCCTTGGCTACACCTTC; cdr3_aa: CASSDQGAGLGYTF
j_call: TRBJ2-1; cdr3_length: 11; clone_size: .; v_call: TRBV6-5; d_call: .; cdr3_nt: TGTGCCAGCAGGACCCGGGCTGAGCAGTTCTTC; cdr3_aa: CASRTRAEQFF
j_call: TRBJ1-2; cdr3_length: 14; clone_size: .; v_call: TRBV9; d_call: TRBD1; cdr3_nt: TGTGCCAGCAGCGACACGACAGGGGGCTATGGCTACACCTTC; cdr3_aa: CASSDTTGGYGYTF
j_call: TRBJ1-5; cdr3_length: 14; clone_size: few; v_call: TRBV19; d_call: .; cdr3_nt: TGTGCCAGTAGTATAAGGTGGGGAAATCAGCCCCAGCATTTT; cdr3_aa: CASSIRWGNQPQHF
j_call: TRBJ2-2; cdr3_length: 12; clone_size: .; v_call: TRBV9; d_call: .; cdr3_nt: TGTGCCAGCAGCGTAATTCCCGGGGAGCTGTTTTTT; cdr3_aa: CASSVIPGELFF
j_call: TRBJ2-5; cdr3_length: 15; clone_size: .; v_call: TRBV11-2; d_call: .; cdr3_nt: TGTGCCAGCAGCTTATTTGCGGAGCCACAAGAGACCCAGTACTTC; cdr3_aa: CASSLFAEPQETQYF
j_call: TRBJ1-3; cdr3_length: 15; clone_size: .; v_call: TRBV28; d_call: .; cdr3_nt: TGTGCCAGCAGTCTCCGCTTTAGGGCTAGAAACACCATATATTTT; cdr3_aa: CASSLRFRARNTIYF
j_call: TRBJ1-1; cdr3_length: 12; clone_size: .; v_call: TRBV5-1; d_call: .; cdr3_nt: TGCGCCAGCAGCCAGCCGAACACTGAAGCTTTCTTT; cdr3_aa: CASSQPNTEAFF
j_call: TRBJ1-1; cdr3_length: 13; clone_size: once; v_call: TRBV2; d_call: TRBD1; cdr3_nt: TGTGCCAGCAGTATACAGGGGGAGACTGAAGCTTTCTTT; cdr3_aa: CASSIQGETEAFF
j_call: TRBJ2-3; cdr3_length: 13; clone_size: .; v_call: TRBV28; d_call: .; cdr3_nt: TGTGCCAGCAGTTTAGAGGGCTCAGATACGCAGTATTTT; cdr3_aa: CASSLEGSDTQYF
j_call: TRBJ2-5; cdr3_length: 15; clone_size: .; v_call: TRBV7-9; d_call: .; cdr3_nt: TGTGCCAGCAGCCCAGTGGGGGGAATGGTAGAGACCCAGTACTTC; cdr3_aa: CASSPVGGMVETQYF
j_call: TRBJ1-1; cdr3_length: 11; clone_size: .; v_call: TRBV20-1; d_call: .; cdr3_nt: TGCAGTGCTAGAGAGTACACTGAAGCTTTCTTT; cdr3_aa: CSAREYTEAFF
j_call: TRBJ1-2; cdr3_length: 14; clone_size: .; v_call: TRBV6-1; d_call: .; cdr3_nt: TGTGCCAGCAGTGAAGGGCAGAACAACTATGGCTACACCTTC; cdr3_aa: CASSEGQNNYGYTF
j_call: TRBJ1-1; cdr3_length: 13; clone_size: .; v_call: TRBV7-9; d_call: .; cdr3_nt: TGTGCCAGCAGCTTAGTTGGGAACACTGAAGCTTTCTTT; cdr3_aa: CASSLVGNTEAFF
j_call: TRBJ1-2; cdr3_length: 15; clone_size: .; v_call: TRBV5-1; d_call: .; cdr3_nt: TGCGCCAGCAGCTTGGCCGGGGGGCGGTCGAATGGCTACACCTTC; cdr3_aa: CASSLAGGRSNGYTF
j_call: TRBJ2-1; cdr3_length: 11; clone_size: .; v_call: TRBV20-1; d_call: .; cdr3_nt: TGCAGTGCGAACAGGGCTCATGAGCAGTTCTTC; cdr3_aa: CSANRAHEQFF
j_call: TRBJ2-3; cdr3_length: 16; clone_size: .; v_call: TRBV19; d_call: TRBD2; cdr3_nt: TGTGCCAGTAGTACGCTCGGGCGGGGGAGCACAGATACGCAGTATTTT; cdr3_aa: CASSTLGRGSTDTQYF
j_call: TRBJ1-2; cdr3_length: 16; clone_size: once; v_call: TRBV10-3; d_call: TRBD1; cdr3_nt: TGTGCCATCACCGACGGACAGGCCGCCCTAGGTCACGGCTACACCTTC; cdr3_aa: CAITDGQAALGHGYTF
j_call: TRBJ1-1; cdr3_length: 14; clone_size: .; v_call: TRBV27; d_call: .; cdr3_nt: TGTGCCAGCAGTTATGGGGGGAGAAACACTGAAGCTTTCTTT; cdr3_aa: CASSYGGRNTEAFF
j_call: TRBJ2-5; cdr3_length: 13; clone_size: few; v_call: TRBV5-1; d_call: .; cdr3_nt: TGCGCCAGCAGCTTGATCCCAGGGCAGACCCAGTACTTC; cdr3_aa: CASSLIPGQTQYF
j_call: TRBJ1-6; cdr3_length: 14; clone_size: .; v_call: TRBV6-6; d_call: .; cdr3_nt: TGTGCCAGCAGCACCGCGGGATATAATTCACCCCTCCACTTT; cdr3_aa: CASSTAGYNSPLHF
j_call: TRBJ1-4; cdr3_length: 15; clone_size: once; v_call: TRBV4-1; d_call: .; cdr3_nt: TGCGCCAGCAGCCTCGCTGGGAAGGGGGATGAAAAACTGTTTTTT; cdr3_aa: CASSLAGKGDEKLFF
j_call: TRBJ1-2; cdr3_length: 13; clone_size: .; v_call: TRBV5-1; d_call: .; cdr3_nt: TGCGCCAGCAGCTCAACAGGGAACTATGGCTACACCTTC; cdr3_aa: CASSSTGNYGYTF
j_call: TRBJ1-1; cdr3_length: 13; clone_size: .; v_call: TRBV7-9; d_call: .; cdr3_nt: TGTGCCAGCAGCTTATGGGGGGGCACTGAAGCTTTCTTT; cdr3_aa: CASSLWGGTEAFF
j_call: TRBJ2-6; cdr3_length: 17; clone_size: .; v_call: TRBV28; d_call: .; cdr3_nt: TGTGCCAGCAGTTTATGGGGGATCCAGTCTGGGGCCAACGTCCTGACTTTC; cdr3_aa: CASSLWGIQSGANVLTF
j_call: TRBJ1-2; cdr3_length: 15; clone_size: medium-sized; v_call: TRBV5-4; d_call: TRBD1; cdr3_nt: TGTGCCAGCAGCTTGGTCACAGGGGCTAACTATGGCTACACCTTC; cdr3_aa: CASSLVTGANYGYTF
j_call: TRBJ2-3; cdr3_length: 15; clone_size: .; v_call: TRBV5-1; d_call: .; cdr3_nt: TGCGCCAGCAGCCCGGGAATCTTGGGCACAGATACGCAGTATTTT; cdr3_aa: CASSPGILGTDTQYF
j_call: TRBJ2-2; cdr3_length: 15; clone_size: .; v_call: TRBV7-8; d_call: TRBD2; cdr3_nt: TGTGCCAGCAGCCAAAGCGGGGGGGCGACCGGGGAGCTGTTTTTT; cdr3_aa: CASSQSGGATGELFF
j_call: TRBJ2-1; cdr3_length: 15; clone_size: once; v_call: TRBV7-8; d_call: .; cdr3_nt: TGTGCCAGCAGCTTCGGGGGGCGGGGATACAATGAGCAGTTCTTC; cdr3_aa: CASSFGGRGYNEQFF
j_call: TRBJ1-1; cdr3_length: 11; clone_size: .; v_call: TRBV10-3; d_call: .; cdr3_nt: TGTGCCATCACGGGGGGCTCGGGAGCTTTCTTT; cdr3_aa: CAITGGSGAFF
j_call: TRBJ1-2; cdr3_length: 13; clone_size: once; v_call: TRBV5-4; d_call: .; cdr3_nt: TGTGCCAGCAGCTTGAGGGTTAACTATGGCTACACCTTC; cdr3_aa: CASSLRVNYGYTF
j_call: TRBJ1-1; cdr3_length: 13; clone_size: few; v_call: TRBV7-2; d_call: .; cdr3_nt: TGTGCCAGCAGCTTAACGGATAGGGCTGAAGCTTTCTTT; cdr3_aa: CASSLTDRAEAFF
j_call: TRBJ2-1; cdr3_length: 13; clone_size: .; v_call: TRBV9; d_call: .; cdr3_nt: TGTGCCAGCGGTTTATTGGCCTACGATGAGCAGTTCTTC; cdr3_aa: CASGLLAYDEQFF
j_call: TRBJ1-4; cdr3_length: 15; clone_size: .; v_call: TRBV2; d_call: .; cdr3_nt: TGTGCCAGCAGTAGGTCAAATCGCCCTAATGAAAAACTGTTTTTT; cdr3_aa: CASSRSNRPNEKLFF
j_call: TRBJ1-2; cdr3_length: 16; clone_size: .; v_call: TRBV6-5; d_call: .; cdr3_nt: TGTGCCAGCAGTTACCCCGACATATTCCCGATCTATGGCTACACCTTC; cdr3_aa: CASSYPDIFPIYGYTF
j_call: TRBJ2-7; cdr3_length: 12; clone_size: .; v_call: TRBV2; d_call: .; cdr3_nt: TGTGCCAGCAGCTTATCTTCCTACGAGCAGTACTTC; cdr3_aa: CASSLSSYEQYF
j_call: TRBJ1-6; cdr3_length: 15; clone_size: few; v_call: TRBV9; d_call: TRBD1; cdr3_nt: TGTGCCAGCAGCGTAGCGGGCAGGGGGGATTCACCCCTCCACTTT; cdr3_aa: CASSVAGRGDSPLHF
j_call: TRBJ2-7; cdr3_length: 14; clone_size: .; v_call: TRBV2; d_call: TRBD2; cdr3_nt: TGTGCCAGCAAGATAGCGGGGGGCCGCTACGAGCAGTACTTC; cdr3_aa: CASKIAGGRYEQYF
j_call: TRBJ2-3; cdr3_length: 16; clone_size: .; v_call: TRBV28; d_call: TRBD1; cdr3_nt: TGTGCCAGCAGTTACGCGAGGACAGGGGGCACAGATACGCAGTATTTT; cdr3_aa: CASSYARTGGTDTQYF
j_call: TRBJ1-2; cdr3_length: 13; clone_size: .; v_call: TRBV6-1; d_call: TRBD1; cdr3_nt: TGTGCCAGCAGGGGACAGGGGAGCTATGGCTACACCTTC; cdr3_aa: CASRGQGSYGYTF
j_call: TRBJ2-3; cdr3_length: 15; clone_size: .; v_call: TRBV5-1; d_call: .; cdr3_nt: TGCGCCAGCAGCCTTGGGACGCAAACCCGGGATACGCAGTATTTT; cdr3_aa: CASSLGTQTRDTQYF